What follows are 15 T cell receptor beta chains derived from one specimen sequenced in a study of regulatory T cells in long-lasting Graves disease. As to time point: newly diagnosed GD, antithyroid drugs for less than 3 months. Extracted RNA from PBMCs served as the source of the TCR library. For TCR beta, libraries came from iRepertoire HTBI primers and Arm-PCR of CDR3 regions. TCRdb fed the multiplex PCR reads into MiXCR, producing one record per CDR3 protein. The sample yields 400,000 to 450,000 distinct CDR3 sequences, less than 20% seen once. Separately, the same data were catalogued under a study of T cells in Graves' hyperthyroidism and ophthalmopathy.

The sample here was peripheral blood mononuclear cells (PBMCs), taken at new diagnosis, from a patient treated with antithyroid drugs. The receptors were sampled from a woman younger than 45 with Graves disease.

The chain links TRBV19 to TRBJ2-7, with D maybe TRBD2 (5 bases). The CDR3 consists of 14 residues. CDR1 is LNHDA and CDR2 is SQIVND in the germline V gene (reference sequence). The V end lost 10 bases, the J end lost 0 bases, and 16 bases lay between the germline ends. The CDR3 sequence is CATTRAWDSYEQYF. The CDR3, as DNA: TGTGCCACAACTAGGGCTTGGGACTCCTACGAGCAGTACTTC.

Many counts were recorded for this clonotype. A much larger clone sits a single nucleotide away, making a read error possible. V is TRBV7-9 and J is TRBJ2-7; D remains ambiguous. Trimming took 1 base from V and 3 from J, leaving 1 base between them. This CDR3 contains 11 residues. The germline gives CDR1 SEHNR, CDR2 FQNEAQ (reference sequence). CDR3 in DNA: TGTGCCAGCAGCTTAGACTACGAGCAGTACTTC. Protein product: CASSLDYEQYF.

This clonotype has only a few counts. The CDR3 loop reads CASSPGLAGPQETQYF. Written as DNA, the CDR3 is TGTGCCAGCTCACCGGGACTAGCGGGACCCCAAGAGACCCAGTACTTC. V is TRBV18 and J is TRBJ2-5, with TRBD2 matching 13 bases. CDR3 length: 16 amino acids. J gave up 1 base and V 3 bases, and 2 bases lay outside the gene matches. CDR1 and CDR2 from the germline V gene are KGHSH and LQKENI.

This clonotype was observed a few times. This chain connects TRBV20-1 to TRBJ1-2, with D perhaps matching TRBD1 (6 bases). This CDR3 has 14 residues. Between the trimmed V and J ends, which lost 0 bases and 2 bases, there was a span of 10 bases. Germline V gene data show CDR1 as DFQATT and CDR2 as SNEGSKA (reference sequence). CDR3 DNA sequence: TGCAGTGCTAGAGAAGAGGGGGGAAACTATGGCTACACCTTC. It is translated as CSAREEGGNYGYTF.

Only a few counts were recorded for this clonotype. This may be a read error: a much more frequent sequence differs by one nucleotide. CDR3 region: CASSETTGTVYSEQFF. CDR3 DNA sequence: TGTGCCAGCAGTGAAACGACAGGGACCGTCTACAGTGAGCAGTTCTTC. The rearrangement joins TRBV2 to TRBJ2-1; 7 bases fit TRBD1. In germline, CDR1 is SNHLY, CDR2 FYNNEI. The CDR3 runs to 16 residues.

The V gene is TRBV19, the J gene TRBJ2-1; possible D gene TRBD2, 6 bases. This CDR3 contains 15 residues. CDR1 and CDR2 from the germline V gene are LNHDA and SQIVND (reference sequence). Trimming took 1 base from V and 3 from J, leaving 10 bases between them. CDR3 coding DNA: TGTGCCAGTAGTATAGCTAGCGAGAGCTACAATGAGCAGTTCTTC. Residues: CASSIASESYNEQFF.

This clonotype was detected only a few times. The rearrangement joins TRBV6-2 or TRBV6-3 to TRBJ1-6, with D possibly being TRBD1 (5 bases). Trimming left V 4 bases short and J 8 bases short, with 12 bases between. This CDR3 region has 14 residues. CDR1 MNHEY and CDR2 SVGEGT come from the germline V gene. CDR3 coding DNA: TGTGCCAGCAGTTCGGGGCAGTTATATTCACCCCTCCACTTT. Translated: CASSSGQLYSPLHF.

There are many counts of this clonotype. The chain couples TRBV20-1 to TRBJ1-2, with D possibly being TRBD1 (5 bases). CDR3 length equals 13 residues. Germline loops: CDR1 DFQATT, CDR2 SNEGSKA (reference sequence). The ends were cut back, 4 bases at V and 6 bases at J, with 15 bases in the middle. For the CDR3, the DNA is TGCAGTGCTATTAGAGAGGGGCGCGATGGCTACACCTTC. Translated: CSAIREGRDGYTF.

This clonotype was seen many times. The CDR3 DNA reads TGTGCCAGCAGCCTAGGGTCGGGCGGGAGATACTTCCCGGAGATCACCCCCCGGTACAATGAGCAGTTCTTC. It codes for CASSLGSGGRYFPEITPRYNEQFF. The gene calls are TRBV6-1 and TRBJ2-1, with 7 bases that match TRBD2. The ends lost 6 bases at V and 4 bases at J; junction bases unmatched: 36. This CDR3 is built from 24 residues. Germline values: CDR1 MNHNS, CDR2 SASEGT.

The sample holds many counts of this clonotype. DNA of the CDR3: TGTGCCAGCAGTTACATCAGGGGAGGAAATCAGCCCCAGCATTTT. As protein: CASSYIRGGNQPQHF. The rearrangement links TRBV6-2 or TRBV6-3 to TRBJ1-5; maybe TRBD1 (6 bases). Germline values: CDR1 MNHEY, CDR2 SVGEGT. The length of the CDR3 is 15 residues. Trimming left V 2 bases short and J 4 bases short, with 12 bases between.

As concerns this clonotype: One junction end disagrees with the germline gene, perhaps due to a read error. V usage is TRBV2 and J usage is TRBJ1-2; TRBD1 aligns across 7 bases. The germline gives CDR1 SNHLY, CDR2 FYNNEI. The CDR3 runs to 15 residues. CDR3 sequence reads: CASKGTDRTNYGYTF. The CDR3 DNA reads TGTGCCAGCAAGGGGACAGACCGAACTAACTATGGTTACACCTTC. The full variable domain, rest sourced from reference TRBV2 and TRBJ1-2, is EPEVTQTPSHQVTQMGQEVILRCVPISNHLYFYWYRQILGQKVEFLVSFYNNEISEKSEIFDDQFSVERPDGSNFTLKIRSTKLEDSAMYFCASKGTDRTNYGYTFGSGTRLTVV.

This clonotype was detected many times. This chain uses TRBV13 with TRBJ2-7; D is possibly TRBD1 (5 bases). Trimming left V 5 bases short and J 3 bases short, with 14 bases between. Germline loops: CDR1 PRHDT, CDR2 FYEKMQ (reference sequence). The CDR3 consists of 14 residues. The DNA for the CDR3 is TGTGCCAGCAGCACTCGGGCAGGGCACTACGAGCAGTACTTC. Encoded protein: CASSTRAGHYEQYF.

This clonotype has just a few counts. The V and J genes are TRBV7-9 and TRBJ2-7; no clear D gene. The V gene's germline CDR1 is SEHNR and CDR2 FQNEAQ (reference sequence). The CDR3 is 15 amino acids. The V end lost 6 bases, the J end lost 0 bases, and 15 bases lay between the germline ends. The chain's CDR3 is CASSRPDAASYEQYF. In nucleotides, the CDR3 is TGTGCCAGCAGTCGCCCGGATGCGGCCTCCTACGAGCAGTACTTC.

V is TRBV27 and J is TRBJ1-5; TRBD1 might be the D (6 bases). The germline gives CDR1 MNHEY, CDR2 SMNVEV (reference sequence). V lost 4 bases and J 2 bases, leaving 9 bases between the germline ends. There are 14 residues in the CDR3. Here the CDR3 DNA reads TGTGCCAGCAGTTACAGGGATGGCAATCAGCCCCAGCATTTT. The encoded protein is CASSYRDGNQPQHF.

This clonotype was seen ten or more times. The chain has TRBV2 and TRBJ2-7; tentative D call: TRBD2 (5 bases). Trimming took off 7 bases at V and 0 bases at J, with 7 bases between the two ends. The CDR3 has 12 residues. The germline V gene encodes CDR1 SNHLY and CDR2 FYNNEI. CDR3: CASKAASYEQYF. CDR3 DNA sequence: TGTGCCAGCAAAGCGGCCTCCTACGAGCAGTACTTC.